This TCR beta chain appears in the sequencing data of a study of T cells in Graves' hyperthyroidism and ophthalmopathy. As for this clonotype: What it recognizes is unknown.

It was RNA transcripts that yielded the amplified TCR beta CDR3 regions. RT-PCR in the first round (using the HTBI primer set) targeted the TCR CDR3. One entry per CDR3 protein results from TCRdb running MiXCR on the multiplex PCR reads. The sample contains approximately 590,000 distinct CDR3 sequences, 15% to 19% of which appear only once. Study-level results: Among clonotypes expanded in thyroid above 0.001, most were also found in blood.

The clonotype was recovered from a woman under 40 with Graves' hyperthyroidism. The sample taken for sequencing was blood.

The CDR3: CASSFGRKTYEQYF. The CDR3 nucleotides are TGTGCCAGCAGCTTCGGACGGAAAACCTACGAGCAGTACTTC. The chain joins TRBV7-2 to TRBJ2-7; D is undetermined. V lost 3 bases and J lost 2, with 11 bases in between. Germline V lookup: CDR1 SGHTA, CDR2 FQGNSA. The CDR3 totals 14 residues.